The next 31 T cell receptor beta chains were all read from a single sample in a study of CD8+CD57+ T cells in acquired aplastic anemia. Profiling of TCR beta VDJ combinations and CDR3 sequences used genomic DNA as template. One entry per CDR3 protein results from TCRdb running MiXCR on the reads. The sample has roughly 220,000 distinct CDR3 sequences, 50% to 70% seen once. Patients selected for sequencing had displayed CD8+CD57+ cell expansion by flow cytometry. The sequencing input was sorted CD4+, CD8+, or CD8+CD57+ T cells (not recorded which) from PBMCs. Receptor source: a human donor with aplastic anemia.

The gene calls are TRBV2 and TRBJ1-5; possible D gene TRBD1, 5 bases. With 2 bases removed from V and 3 bases from J, the gap between germline ends came to 11 bases. Germline V gene lookup returns CDR1 SNHLY and CDR2 FYNNEI. The CDR3 contains 15 residues. The CDR3 sequence is CASSESRALNQPQHF. The CDR3 DNA reads as TGTGCCAGCAGTGAAAGCAGGGCCCTCAATCAGCCCCAGCATTTT.

The chain links TRBV6-1 to TRBJ2-7, with 8 bases matching TRBD2. The trim removed 7 bases at V and 3 bases at J, leaving 2 bases unmatched. The germline V gene has CDR1 MNHNS and CDR2 SASEGT. The CDR3 covers 12 residues. The CDR3 DNA reads TGTGCCAGCATGGCGGGAGGCTACGAGCAGTACTTC. This encodes CASMAGGYEQYF.

The V gene is TRBV20-1, the J gene TRBJ2-1; 7 bases are shared with TRBD1. Germline values: CDR1 DFQATT, CDR2 SNEGSKA (reference sequence). CDR3 length: 13 residues. The CDR3 protein is CSHEGARYNEQFF. CDR3 sequence (DNA): TGCAGCCACGAGGGGGCCCGCTACAATGAGCAGTTCTTC.

The gene calls are TRBV7-9 and TRBJ1-6; 7 nucleotides align to TRBD1. CDR1 is SEHNR and CDR2 is FQNEAQ in the germline V gene (reference sequence). This CDR3 is 15 amino acids long. V lost 6 bases and J lost 7; bases outside the gene matches: 9. CDR3 sequence: CASSPYTGVNSPLHF. The CDR3 DNA follows: TGTGCCAGCAGTCCGTATACAGGGGTCAATTCACCCCTCCACTTT.

V usage is TRBV6-4 and J usage is TRBJ1-2; D call uncertain. The V gene's germline CDR1 is MRHNA and CDR2 SNTAGT. This CDR3 spans 11 amino acids. V was cut by 3 bases and J by 5 bases, with 4 bases left in between. The CDR3 region is CASSDRYGYTF. In DNA form, the CDR3 reads TGTGCCAGCAGTGATCGTTATGGCTACACCTTC.

This clonotype was picked up many times. CDR3 DNA sequence: TGTGCCAGCAGCGCCGGGGAAGGACAGGGGGCATGGGATACGCAGTATTTT. Its protein is CASSAGEGQGAWDTQYF. This sequence joins TRBV9 and TRBJ2-3; 11 nucleotides align to TRBD1. This CDR3 contains 17 residues. V gave up 3 bases and J gave up 6 bases; unmatched junction bases: 12. Germline CDR1 reads SGDLS; CDR2 reads YYNGEE.

The gene calls are TRBV24-1 and TRBJ2-7; 12 bases match TRBD1. The length of the CDR3 is 18 residues. V shed 4 bases and J 3 bases; nucleotides not matched to a gene: 12. Germline V lookup: CDR1 KGHDR, CDR2 SFDVKD. The CDR3 reads CATSDRPGQGARIYEQYF. The CDR3 DNA is TGTGCCACCAGTGACCGACCGGGACAGGGGGCGAGAATCTACGAGCAGTACTTC.

This clonotype has a count of ten or more. The chain has TRBV4-1 and TRBJ1-5, with 8 bases that match TRBD1. Germline V gene data show CDR1 as MGHRA and CDR2 as YSYEKL. The CDR3 totals 18 residues. Germline trimming cut 2 bases from V and 3 bases from J; bases unmatched to any gene: 12. DNA of the CDR3: TGCGCCAGCAGCCAATCTTCCGACAGGGGCCAAGCCAATCAGCCCCAGCATTTT. It encodes CASSQSSDRGQANQPQHF.

This clonotype occurred once. The chain is built from TRBV5-1 and TRBJ1-6, with D possibly being TRBD1 (5 bases). This CDR3 is built from 13 residues. Per the germline V gene, CDR1 is SGHRS and CDR2 is YFSETQ. V lost 0 bases, J lost 14 bases, and 12 bases lay in between. CDR3: CASSLVVGTALHF. Written as DNA, the CDR3 is TGCGCCAGCAGCTTGGTGGTCGGGACGGCCCTCCACTTT.

This clonotype was observed many times. This chain uses TRBV4-1 with TRBJ2-2; 7 bases agree with TRBD1. The CDR3 runs 16 residues. Germline CDR1 reads MGHRA; CDR2 reads YSYEKL. With V trimmed by 1 base and J by 4 bases, 6 bases remained unmatched. The DNA of the CDR3 is TGCGCCAGCAGCCAAGTTCAGGGGGTGGGCACCGGGGAGCTGTTTTTT. Translation gives CASSQVQGVGTGELFF.

This clonotype was counted a few times. The chain couples TRBV7-9 to TRBJ2-7, with D perhaps TRBD1 or TRBD2 (5 bases each). The CDR3 covers 14 residues. The V gene's germline CDR1 is SEHNR and CDR2 FQNEAQ (reference sequence). V lost 5 bases and J 0 bases, leaving 11 bases between the germline ends. CDR3 sequence (DNA): TGTGCCAGCAGCATTAGCGACAGCTCCTACGAGCAGTACTTC. Amino acids: CASSISDSSYEQYF.

The chain recombines TRBV28 with TRBJ2-7; D may match TRBD1 or TRBD2 (5 bases each). Per germline, CDR1 MDHEN and CDR2 SYDVKM. This CDR3 spans 14 amino acids. The V gene lost 3 bases and the J gene lost 6 bases, with 15 bases spanning the gap. The CDR3 DNA reads TGTGCCAGCAGTTTTTTCGGGGCCTCGGGCGAGCAGTACTTC. Its translation is CASSFFGASGEQYF.

CDR3 sequence: CASSPRTGGGEQYF. Written as DNA, the CDR3 is TGTGCCAGCAGCCCTCGGACTGGCGGGGGCGAGCAGTACTTC. J is TRBJ2-7 and V is TRBV9, with TRBD2 matching 7 bases. CDR1 and CDR2 (germline): SGDLS, YYNGEE. The length of the CDR3 is 14 residues. The V gene end was trimmed by 4 bases and the J gene end by 6 bases; junction bases not matched to a gene: 10.

V and J are TRBV20-1 and TRBJ1-2, with 8 bases aligning to TRBD1. Per the germline V gene, CDR1 is DFQATT and CDR2 is SNEGSKA (reference sequence). V dropped 5 bases and J dropped 7; count of bases not matched to a gene: 3. The CDR3 is 11 amino acids. Written as DNA, the CDR3 is TGCAGTGCTGGCGGACAGGGTGGCTACACCTTC. It translates to CSAGGQGGYTF.

DNA for the CDR3: TGTGCCAGCAGCCCGGACAGGGACTGGTCCGAGCAGTACTTC. Translated: CASSPDRDWSEQYF. The V call is TRBV7-2, the J call TRBJ2-7; 8 positions match TRBD1. J gave up 6 bases and V 5 bases, and 9 bases lay outside the gene matches. CDR3 length: 14 residues. Germline loops: CDR1 SGHTA, CDR2 FQGNSA.

The chain links TRBV10-2 to TRBJ2-7; possible D gene TRBD1, 6 bases. Germline V lookup: CDR1 WSHSY, CDR2 SAAADI. The CDR3 has 14 amino acids. V was pared by 4 bases and J by 6 bases, with 16 bases between. This CDR3 reads CASSVIAIRGEQYF. Written as DNA, the CDR3 is TGCGCCAGCAGTGTGATAGCGATCAGGGGCGAGCAGTACTTC.

CDR3 bases: TGCGCCAGCAGCACAGGGAGGACGGAGGAGACCCAGTACTTC. It yields the protein CASSTGRTEETQYF. The chain has TRBV5-1 and TRBJ2-5; the D gene could be TRBD1 or TRBD2 (6 bases each). Germline CDR1 reads SGHRS; CDR2 reads YFSETQ. The CDR3 consists of 14 residues. V lost 4 bases to trimming and J lost 5 bases, with 15 bases between them.

The rearrangement links TRBV7-6 to TRBJ2-7; no reliable D call. The ends were cut back, 4 bases at V and 1 base at J, with 11 bases in the middle. Germline CDR1 is SGHVS and CDR2 is FNYEAQ. CDR3 size: 14 residues. The CDR3 loop is CASSSWLHSYEQYF. The CDR3 region has the DNA TGTGCCAGCAGCTCTTGGTTGCATTCCTACGAGCAGTACTTC.

The chain couples TRBV10-3 to TRBJ1-5; weak D call: TRBD1 (5 bases). CDR3 size: 14 residues. Trimming removed 10 bases at V and 2 bases at J, with 15 bases between. Germline V gives CDR1 ENHRY, CDR2 SYGVKD. CDR3 in amino acids: CATLGAEGNQPQHF. CDR3 DNA sequence: TGTGCCACCCTCGGGGCGGAGGGCAATCAGCCCCAGCATTTT.

V is TRBV24-1 and J is TRBJ2-3, with 7 bases fitting TRBD1. CDR1 KGHDR and CDR2 SFDVKD come from the germline V gene. After removal of 5 bases from V and 1 base from J, the junction contained 2 bases not matched to a gene. The CDR3 loop spans 14 amino acids. CDR3 sequence: CATSVTGGTDTQYF. The DNA of the CDR3 is TGTGCCACCAGTGTAACAGGGGGCACAGATACGCAGTATTTT.

There are many counts of this clonotype. The chain links TRBV9 to TRBJ2-3, with 7 bases matching TRBD2. Losses at the gene ends were 3 bases for V and 3 bases for J; bases not matched to a gene: 16. The CDR3 is 18 amino acids. In germline, CDR1 is SGDLS, CDR2 YYNGEE. The CDR3 here is CASSAFPGTIKLTDTQYF. The CDR3 DNA reads TGTGCCAGCAGCGCCTTCCCCGGGACTATTAAATTAACAGATACGCAGTATTTT.

This clonotype was seen a few times. The chain carries TRBV7-9 and TRBJ1-2; D is unclear. Germline V CDR1 and CDR2: SEHNR, FQNEAQ (reference sequence). Trimming left V 5 bases short and J 2 bases short, with 15 bases between. This CDR3 has 15 amino acids. In DNA, the CDR3 is TGTGCCAGCAGCCCGAGGCGGGGTTTGAACTATGGCTACACCTTC. It is translated as CASSPRRGLNYGYTF.

The chain carries TRBV20-1 and TRBJ1-5; the D gene is possibly TRBD1 (6 bases). V was cut by 0 bases and J by 0 bases, with 12 bases left in between. CDR3 size: 16 residues. The germline CDR1 and CDR2 sequences are DFQATT and SNEGSKA (reference sequence). CDR3 protein: CSARDRDTYSNQPQHF. The CDR3 nucleotides read TGCAGTGCTAGAGATCGGGACACCTATAGCAATCAGCCCCAGCATTTT.

This clonotype has a handful of counts. The rearrangement links TRBV11-2 to TRBJ2-3; the match to TRBD1 covers 7 bases. The CDR3 has 16 residues. CDR1 is SGHAT and CDR2 is FQNNGV in the germline V gene. The V gene end was trimmed by 4 bases and the J gene end by 6 bases; junction bases not matched to a gene: 13. The CDR3 spells CASSSRDSLLADTQYF. The DNA for the CDR3 is TGTGCCAGCAGCTCTCGGGACAGCCTCCTTGCGGATACGCAGTATTTT.

The table lists this clonotype with many counts. The chain uses TRBV4-2 and TRBJ2-3; 11 bases line up with TRBD2. The length of the CDR3 is 16 residues. Unmatched junction bases numbered 2, after V lost 1 base and J lost 2 bases. The germline V gene encodes CDR1 LGHNA and CDR2 YNFKEQ. CDR3 amino acids: CASSQGSGGVTDTQYF. CDR3 bases: TGTGCCAGCAGCCAAGGTAGCGGGGGGGTCACAGATACGCAGTATTTT.

This clonotype appeared a single time. V gene TRBV7-3 combines with J gene TRBJ2-7, with D hard to call. Trimming left V 4 bases short and J 6 bases short, with 13 bases between. CDR1 and CDR2 from the germline V gene are SGHTA and FQGTGA. This CDR3 region has 13 residues. CDR3 nucleotides: TGTGCCAGCAGCTCCTACGGAAAAGCCGAGCAGTACTTC. Translated, it gives CASSSYGKAEQYF. The complete variable domain, with remaining parts taken from reference TRBV7-3 and TRBJ2-7, reads GAGVSQTPSNKVTEKGKYVELRCDPISGHTALYWYRQSLGQGPEFLIYFQGTGAADDSGLPNDRFFAVRPEGSVSTLKIQRTERGDSAVYLCASSSYGKAEQYFGPGTRLTVT.

The J gene is TRBJ2-7, the V gene TRBV19; D remains ambiguous. Germline V CDR1 and CDR2: LNHDA, SQIVND (reference sequence). The CDR3 has 13 amino acids. The germline V and J ends were trimmed by 6 bases and 6 bases, with 15 bases remaining between them. CDR3 sequence: CASRDEWLAEQYF. The CDR3 DNA is TGTGCCAGTAGGGACGAGTGGTTGGCCGAGCAGTACTTC.

This clonotype was counted only a few times. The chain joins TRBV7-9 to TRBJ2-7, with a weak D call TRBD1 (5 bases). Germline CDR1 SEHNR, CDR2 FQNEAQ (reference sequence). Trimming left V 5 bases short and J 4 bases short, with 9 bases between. The CDR3 has 12 residues. The CDR3 loop reads CASSTTVYEQYF. The CDR3 DNA is TGTGCCAGCAGCACGACAGTGTACGAGCAGTACTTC.

Notes on this clonotype: At one of its ends the junction is not consistent with the germline gene, which may arise from a read error. The CDR3 bases are TGCAGTGCAAGAGACCTCTCTGGGGCCAACGTCCTGACTTTC. As protein: CSARDLSGANVLTF. This chain joins TRBV20-1 and TRBJ2-6, with D unresolved. Germline CDR1 DFQATT, CDR2 SNEGSKA (reference sequence). The length of the CDR3 is 14 residues.

About this clonotype: One end of the junction does not line up with germline, which may come from a read error. This chain uses TRBV7-9 with TRBJ2-5; the D is unclear. Germline V gene lookup returns CDR1 SEHNR and CDR2 FQNEAQ (reference sequence). CDR3 length equals 14 residues. CDR3 nucleotides: TGTGCCAGCAGCTTATCGTACTGGCAAAAGACCCAGTATTTC. Residues: CASSLSYWQKTQYF.

This sequence joins TRBV19 and TRBJ1-5; D not resolved. Trimming removed 6 bases at V and 4 bases at J, with 4 bases between. Germline values: CDR1 LNHDA, CDR2 SQIVND (reference sequence). This CDR3 has 11 residues. CDR3: CASSRNQPQHF. DNA of the CDR3: TGTGCCAGTAGCAGAAATCAGCCCCAGCATTTT. The entire variable domain, with the rest obtained from reference TRBV19 and TRBJ1-5, is as follows: DGGITQSPKYLFRKEGQNVTLSCEQNLNHDAMYWYRQDPGQGLRLIYYSQIVNDFQKGDIAEGYSVSREKKESFPLTVTSAQKNPTAFYLCASSRNQPQHFGDGTRLSIL.